The T cell receptor (beta chain) under discussion was sequenced for a study of blood T cells in healthy people across ages. Findings and caveats of the study: Compared with aged donors, long-lived donors showed fewer expanded clones, suggesting selection.

Donor samples were obtained from healthy Caucasian individuals from Russia, aged about 6 to 100. Per germline, CDR1 SGHTA and CDR2 FQGNSA. V shed 1 base, J shed 8 bases, and the junction held 6 bases outside the gene matches. The CDR3 sequence is 17 residues long. This clonotype was seen repeatedly, ten times or more. What it recognizes is unknown. Combining a sample-barcoded 5' primer with a J-beta primer mix, a second PCR ran for 7 to 11 cycles. A single record per CDR3 protein comes from TCRdb applying MiXCR to the 5' RACE reads. The sample yields around 800,000 distinct CDR3 sequences, about half seen once.

Sequenced sample: blood. This receptor was obtained from an elderly man in good health. This chain connects TRBV7-2 to TRBJ2-3, with 16 bases matching TRBD2. The CDR3 sequence: CASSLVGLAGGPGTQYF. The CDR3, as DNA: TGTGCCAGCAGCTTAGTGGGACTAGCGGGAGGGCCCGGTACGCAGTATTTT.